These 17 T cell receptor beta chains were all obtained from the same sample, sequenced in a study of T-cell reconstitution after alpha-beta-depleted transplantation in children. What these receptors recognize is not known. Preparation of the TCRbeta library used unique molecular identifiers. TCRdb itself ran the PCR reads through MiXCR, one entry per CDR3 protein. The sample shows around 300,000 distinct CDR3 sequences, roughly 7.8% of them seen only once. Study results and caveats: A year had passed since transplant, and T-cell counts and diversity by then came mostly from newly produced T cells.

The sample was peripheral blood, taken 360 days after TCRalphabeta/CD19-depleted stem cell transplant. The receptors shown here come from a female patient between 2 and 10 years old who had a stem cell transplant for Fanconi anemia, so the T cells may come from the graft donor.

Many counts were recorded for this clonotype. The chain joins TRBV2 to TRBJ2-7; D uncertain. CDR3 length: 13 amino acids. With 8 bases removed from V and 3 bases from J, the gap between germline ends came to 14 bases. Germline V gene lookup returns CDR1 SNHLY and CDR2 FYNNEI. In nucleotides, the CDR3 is TGTGCCAGCTCCTTCGGATCGCGCTACGAGCAGTACTTC. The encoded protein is CASSFGSRYEQYF.

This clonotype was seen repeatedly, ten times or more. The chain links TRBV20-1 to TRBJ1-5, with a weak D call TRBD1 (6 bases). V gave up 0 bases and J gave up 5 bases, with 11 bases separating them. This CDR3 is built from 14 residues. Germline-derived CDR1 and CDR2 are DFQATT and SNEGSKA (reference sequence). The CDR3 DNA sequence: TGCAGTGCTAGAGATCCAGGGGATTATCAGCCCCAGCATTTT. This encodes CSARDPGDYQPQHF.

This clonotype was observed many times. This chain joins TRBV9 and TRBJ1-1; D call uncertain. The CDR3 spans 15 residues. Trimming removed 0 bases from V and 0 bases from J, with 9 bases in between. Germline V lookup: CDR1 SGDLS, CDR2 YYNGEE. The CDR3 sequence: CASSVEGQVNTEAFF. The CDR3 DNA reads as TGTGCCAGCAGCGTAGAAGGGCAGGTGAACACTGAAGCTTTCTTT.

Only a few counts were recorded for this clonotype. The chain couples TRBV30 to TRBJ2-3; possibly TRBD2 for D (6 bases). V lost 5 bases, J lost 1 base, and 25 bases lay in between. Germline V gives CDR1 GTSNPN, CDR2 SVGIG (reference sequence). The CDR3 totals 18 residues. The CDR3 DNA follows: TGTGCCTGGGAGAAGGGGCTCATCGGGGGAGAAGGCACAGATACGCAGTATTTT. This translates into CAWEKGLIGGEGTDTQYF.

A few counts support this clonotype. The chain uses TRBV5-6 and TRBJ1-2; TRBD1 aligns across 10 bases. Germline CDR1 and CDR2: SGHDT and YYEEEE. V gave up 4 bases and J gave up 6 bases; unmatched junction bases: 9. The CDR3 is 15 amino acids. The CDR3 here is CASSHRQGAWNGYTF. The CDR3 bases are TGTGCCAGCAGCCATCGACAGGGGGCTTGGAATGGCTACACCTTC.

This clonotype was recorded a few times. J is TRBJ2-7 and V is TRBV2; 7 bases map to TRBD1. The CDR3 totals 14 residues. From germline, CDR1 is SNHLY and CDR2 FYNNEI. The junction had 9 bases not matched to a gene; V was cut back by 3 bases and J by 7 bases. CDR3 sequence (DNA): TGTGCCAGCAGTGACAGGGGGATCCTACGGGAGCAGTACTTC. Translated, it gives CASSDRGILREQYF.

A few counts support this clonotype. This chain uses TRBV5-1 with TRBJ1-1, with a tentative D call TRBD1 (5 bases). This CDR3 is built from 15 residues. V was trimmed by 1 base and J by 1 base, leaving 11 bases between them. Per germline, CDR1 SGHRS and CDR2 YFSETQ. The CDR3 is CASSLTAGKNTEAFF. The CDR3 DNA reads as TGCGCCAGCAGCTTGACGGCAGGGAAGAACACTGAAGCTTTCTTT.

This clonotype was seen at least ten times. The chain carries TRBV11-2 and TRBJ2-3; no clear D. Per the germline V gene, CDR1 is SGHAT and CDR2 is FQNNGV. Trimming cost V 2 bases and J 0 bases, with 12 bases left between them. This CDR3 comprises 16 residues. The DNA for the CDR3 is TGTGCCAGCAGCTTAAGTTATCAGGCTAGCACAGATACGCAGTATTTT. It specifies CASSLSYQASTDTQYF.

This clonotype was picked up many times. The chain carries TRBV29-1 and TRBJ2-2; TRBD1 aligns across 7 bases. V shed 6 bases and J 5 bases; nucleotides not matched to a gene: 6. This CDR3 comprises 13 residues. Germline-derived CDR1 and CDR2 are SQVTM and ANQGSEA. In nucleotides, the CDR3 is TGCAGCGTGGCGCACAGGGGAACCGGGGAGCTGTTTTTT. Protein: CSVAHRGTGELFF.

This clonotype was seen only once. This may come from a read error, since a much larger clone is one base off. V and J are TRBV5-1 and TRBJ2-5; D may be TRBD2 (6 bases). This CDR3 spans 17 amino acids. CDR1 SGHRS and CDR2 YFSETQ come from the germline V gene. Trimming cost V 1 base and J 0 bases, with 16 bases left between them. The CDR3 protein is CASSLPRTNGHQETQYF. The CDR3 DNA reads TGCGCCAGCAGCTTGCCGCGGACTAACGGACACCAAGAGACCCAGTACTTC.

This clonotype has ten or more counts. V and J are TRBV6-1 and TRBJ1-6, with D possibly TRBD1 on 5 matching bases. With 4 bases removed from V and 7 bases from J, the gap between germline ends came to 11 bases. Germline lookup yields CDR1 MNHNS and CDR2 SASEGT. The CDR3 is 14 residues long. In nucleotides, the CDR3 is TGTGCCAGCAGTGCGTTGGACACAAATTCACCCCTCCACTTT. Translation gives CASSALDTNSPLHF.

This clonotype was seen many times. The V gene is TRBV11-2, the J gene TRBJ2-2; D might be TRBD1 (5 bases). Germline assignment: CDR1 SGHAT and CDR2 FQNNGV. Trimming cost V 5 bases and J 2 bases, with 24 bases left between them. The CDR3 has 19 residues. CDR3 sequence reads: CASSPHRWGVQRNTGELFF. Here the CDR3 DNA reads TGTGCCAGCAGCCCACACAGATGGGGCGTCCAACGTAACACCGGGGAGCTGTTTTTT.

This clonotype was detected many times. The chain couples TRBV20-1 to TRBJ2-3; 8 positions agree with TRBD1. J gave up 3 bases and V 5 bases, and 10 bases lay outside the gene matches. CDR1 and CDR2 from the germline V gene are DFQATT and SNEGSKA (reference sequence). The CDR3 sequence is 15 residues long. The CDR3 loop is CSARLRTGRTDTQYF. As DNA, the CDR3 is TGCAGTGCTCGATTACGGACAGGGAGGACAGATACGCAGTATTTT.

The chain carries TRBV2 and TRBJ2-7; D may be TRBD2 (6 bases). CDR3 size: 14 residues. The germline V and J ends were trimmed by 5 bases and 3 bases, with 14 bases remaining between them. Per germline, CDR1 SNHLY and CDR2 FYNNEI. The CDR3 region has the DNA TGTGCCAGCAGTATGACGAGGAGGGTCTACGAGCAGTACTTC. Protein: CASSMTRRVYEQYF. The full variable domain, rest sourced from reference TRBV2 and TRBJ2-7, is EPEVTQTPSHQVTQMGQEVILRCVPISNHLYFYWYRQILGQKVEFLVSFYNNEISEKSEIFDDQFSVERPDGSNFTLKIRSTKLEDSAMYFCASSMTRRVYEQYFGPGTRLTVT.

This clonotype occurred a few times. CDR3 protein: CSATRDYYEQYF. As DNA, the CDR3 is TGCAGTGCTACCCGGGATTACTACGAGCAGTACTTC. The gene calls are TRBV20-1 and TRBJ2-7; weak D call: TRBD2 (5 bases). Per germline, CDR1 DFQATT and CDR2 SNEGSKA (reference sequence). The CDR3 is 12 amino acids. The V gene lost 4 bases and the J gene lost 3 bases, with 10 bases spanning the gap.

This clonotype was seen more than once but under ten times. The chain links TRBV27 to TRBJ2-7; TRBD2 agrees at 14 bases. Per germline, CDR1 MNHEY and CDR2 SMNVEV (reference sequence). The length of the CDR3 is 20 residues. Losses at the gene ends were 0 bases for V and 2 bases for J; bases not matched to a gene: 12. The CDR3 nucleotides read TGTGCCAGCAGTTTATCCGTACCCCGACTAGCGGGAGGGTTTGCCTACGAGCAGTACTTC. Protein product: CASSLSVPRLAGGFAYEQYF.

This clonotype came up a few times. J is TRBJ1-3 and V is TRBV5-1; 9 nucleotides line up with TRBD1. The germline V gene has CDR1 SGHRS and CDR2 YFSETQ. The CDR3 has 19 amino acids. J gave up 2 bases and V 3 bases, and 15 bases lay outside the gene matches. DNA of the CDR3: TGCGCCAGCAGCTCCAACCGGGACAGGGATCCCTCGGCTGGAAACACCATATATTTT. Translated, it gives CASSSNRDRDPSAGNTIYF.